The present entry profiles one TCR beta chain with its context. Its antigen is unidentified. Once obtained from cultured CD4+ T cells, the DNA was sequenced using the Oncomine TCR Beta short-read assay. From the PCR reads, TCRdb called clonotypes with MiXCR, one entry per CDR3 protein. The data show tens of thousands of distinct CDR3 sequences, about 45% seen once. The data belong to a study of vaccination and CD4 T cells after COVID-19. Background on the study: Samples taken post-COVID came a median about 100 days after diagnosis, ranging from 35 to 161. Ranging from 14 to 241, the interval between dose two and post-vaccine sampling had a median of 72 days.

Deletions cut 4 bases from V and 4 bases from J, with 5 bases between. Germline CDR1 and CDR2: MNHNS and SASEGT. The CDR3 loop spans 12 amino acids. Indicated treatment: roughly nine-day PBMC culture with coronavirus spike peptide pools or control peptides (ViraFEST assay). The clonotype comes from a human donor who had recovered from COVID-19. The sample was CD4+ T cells from blood, cultured in vitro. This chain joins TRBV6-1 and TRBJ2-4, with unresolved D. The CDR3 region has the DNA TGTGCCAGCAGTGTCCCGAAAAACATTCAGTACTTC. Its protein is CASSVPKNIQYF.